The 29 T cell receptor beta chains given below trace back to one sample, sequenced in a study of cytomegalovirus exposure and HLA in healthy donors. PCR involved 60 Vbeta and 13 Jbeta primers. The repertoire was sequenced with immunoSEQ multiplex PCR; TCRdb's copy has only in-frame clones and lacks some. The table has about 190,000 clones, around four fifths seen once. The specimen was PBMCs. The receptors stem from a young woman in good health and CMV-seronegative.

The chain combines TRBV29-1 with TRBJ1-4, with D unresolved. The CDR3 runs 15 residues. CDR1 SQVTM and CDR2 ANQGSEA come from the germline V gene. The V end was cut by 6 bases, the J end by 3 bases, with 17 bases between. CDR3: CSVALLAGPNEKLFF. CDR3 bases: TGCAGCGTCGCCCTCCTGGCAGGTCCTAATGAAAAACTGTTTTTT. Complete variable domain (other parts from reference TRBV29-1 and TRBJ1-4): SAVISQKPSRDICQRGTSLTIQCQVDSQVTMMFWYRQQPGQSLTLIATANQGSEATYESGFVIDKFPISRPNLTFSTLTVSNMSPEDSSIYLCSVALLAGPNEKLFFGSGTQLSVL.

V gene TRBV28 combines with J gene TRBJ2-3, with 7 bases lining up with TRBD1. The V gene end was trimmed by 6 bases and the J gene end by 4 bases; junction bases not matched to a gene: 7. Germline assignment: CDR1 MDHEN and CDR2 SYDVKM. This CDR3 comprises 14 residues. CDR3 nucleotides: TGTGCCAGCAGCCTCAGGGACAGCCCAGATACGCAGTATTTT. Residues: CASSLRDSPDTQYF.

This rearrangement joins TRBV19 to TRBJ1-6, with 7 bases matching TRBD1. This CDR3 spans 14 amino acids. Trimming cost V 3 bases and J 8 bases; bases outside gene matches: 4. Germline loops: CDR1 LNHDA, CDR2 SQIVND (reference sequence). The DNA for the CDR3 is TGTGCCAGTAGTATCGTTCAGGGGGATTCACCCCTCCACTTT. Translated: CASSIVQGDSPLHF.

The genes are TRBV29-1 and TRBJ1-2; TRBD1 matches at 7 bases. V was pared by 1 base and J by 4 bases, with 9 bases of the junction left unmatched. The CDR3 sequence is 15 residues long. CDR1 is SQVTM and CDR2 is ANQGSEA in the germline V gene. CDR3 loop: CSVEASEGALYGYTF. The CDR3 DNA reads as TGCAGCGTTGAAGCATCGGAGGGGGCTCTCTATGGCTACACCTTC.

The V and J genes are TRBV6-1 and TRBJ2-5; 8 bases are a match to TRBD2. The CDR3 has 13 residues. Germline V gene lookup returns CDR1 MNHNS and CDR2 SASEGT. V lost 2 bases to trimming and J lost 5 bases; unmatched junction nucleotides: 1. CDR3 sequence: CASSERGGETQYF. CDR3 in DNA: TGTGCCAGCAGTGAACGCGGGGGGGAGACCCAGTACTTC.

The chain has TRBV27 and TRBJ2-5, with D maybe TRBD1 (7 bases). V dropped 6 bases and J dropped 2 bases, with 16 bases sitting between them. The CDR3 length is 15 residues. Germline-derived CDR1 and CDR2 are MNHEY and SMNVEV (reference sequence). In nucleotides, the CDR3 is TGTGCCAGCAGGACGCGGGACAGCCTACAAGAGACCCAGTACTTC. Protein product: CASRTRDSLQETQYF.

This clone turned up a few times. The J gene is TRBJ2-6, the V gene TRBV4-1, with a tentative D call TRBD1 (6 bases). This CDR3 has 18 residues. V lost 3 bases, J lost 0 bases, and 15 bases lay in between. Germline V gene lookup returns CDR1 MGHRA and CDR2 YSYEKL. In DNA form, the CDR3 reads TGCGCCAGCAGCCATAGGACAGAGGCCGCCTCTGGGGCCAACGTCCTGACTTTC. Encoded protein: CASSHRTEAASGANVLTF.

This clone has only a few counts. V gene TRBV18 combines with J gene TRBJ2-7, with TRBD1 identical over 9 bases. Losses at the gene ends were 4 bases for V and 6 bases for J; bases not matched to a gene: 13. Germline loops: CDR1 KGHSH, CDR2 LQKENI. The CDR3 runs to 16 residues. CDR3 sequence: CASSLLKTGQGGEQYF. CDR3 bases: TGTGCCAGCTCACTTCTGAAGACGGGACAGGGAGGCGAGCAGTACTTC.

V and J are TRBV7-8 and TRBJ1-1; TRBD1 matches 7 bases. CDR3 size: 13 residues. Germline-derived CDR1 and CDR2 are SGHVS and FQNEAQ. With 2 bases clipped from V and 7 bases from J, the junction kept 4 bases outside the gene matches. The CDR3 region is CASSLLGDSEAFF. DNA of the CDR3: TGTGCCAGCAGCTTATTGGGGGACAGTGAAGCTTTCTTT. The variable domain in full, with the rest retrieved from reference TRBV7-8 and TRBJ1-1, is GAGVSQSPRYKVAKRGQDVALRCDPISGHVSLFWYQQALGQGPEFLTYFQNEAQLDKSGLPSDRFFAERPEGSVSTLKIQRTQQEDSAVYLCASSLLGDSEAFFGQGTRLTVV.

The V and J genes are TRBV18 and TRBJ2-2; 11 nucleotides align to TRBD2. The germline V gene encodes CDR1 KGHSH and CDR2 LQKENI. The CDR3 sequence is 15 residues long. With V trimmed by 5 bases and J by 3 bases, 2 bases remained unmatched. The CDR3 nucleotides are TGTGCCAGCTCAACTAGCGGGAGAGACACCGGGGAGCTGTTTTTT. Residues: CASSTSGRDTGELFF.

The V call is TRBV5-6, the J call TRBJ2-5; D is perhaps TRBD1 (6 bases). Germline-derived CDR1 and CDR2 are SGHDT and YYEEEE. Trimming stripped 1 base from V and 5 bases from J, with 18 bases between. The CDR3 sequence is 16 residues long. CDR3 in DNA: TGTGCCAGCAGCTTGATGGGGGCGCGGACCCTCGAGACCCAGTACTTC. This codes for CASSLMGARTLETQYF.

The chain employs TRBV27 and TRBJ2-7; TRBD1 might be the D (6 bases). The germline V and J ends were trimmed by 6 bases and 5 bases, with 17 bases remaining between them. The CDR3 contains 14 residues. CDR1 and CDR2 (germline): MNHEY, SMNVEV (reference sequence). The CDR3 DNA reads TGTGCCAGCAGGGGTTTGGGGGCTCGAAACGAGCAGTACTTC. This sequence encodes CASRGLGARNEQYF.

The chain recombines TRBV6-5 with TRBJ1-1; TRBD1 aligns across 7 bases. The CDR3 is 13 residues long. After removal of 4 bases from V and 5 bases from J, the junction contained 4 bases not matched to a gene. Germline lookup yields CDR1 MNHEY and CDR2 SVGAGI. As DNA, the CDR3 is TGTGCCAGCAGTTCCTTGACAGGGACTGAAGCTTTCTTT. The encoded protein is CASSSLTGTEAFF.

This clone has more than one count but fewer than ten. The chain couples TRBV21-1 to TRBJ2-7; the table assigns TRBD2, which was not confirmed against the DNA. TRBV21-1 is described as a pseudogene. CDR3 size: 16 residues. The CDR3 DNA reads TGTGCCAGCAGCAAAGGGGGGGGACGGGGCTCCTACGAGCAGTACTTC. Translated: CASSKGGGRGSYEQYF.

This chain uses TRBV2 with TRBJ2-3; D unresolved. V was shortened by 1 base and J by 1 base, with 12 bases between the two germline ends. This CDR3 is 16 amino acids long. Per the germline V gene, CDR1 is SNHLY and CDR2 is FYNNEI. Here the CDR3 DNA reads TGTGCCAGCAGTGAAGTCCCCAGCGTCGGCACAGATACGCAGTATTTT. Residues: CASSEVPSVGTDTQYF.

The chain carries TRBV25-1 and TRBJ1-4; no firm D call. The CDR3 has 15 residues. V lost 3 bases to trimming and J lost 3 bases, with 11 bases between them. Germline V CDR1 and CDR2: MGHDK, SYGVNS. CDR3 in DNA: TGTGCCAGCAGTGACCCTTACAGCCCTAATGAAAAACTGTTTTTT. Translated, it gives CASSDPYSPNEKLFF.

In nucleotides, the CDR3 is TGCAGCGTTGAAAGCATCTATGGCTACACCTTC. Its protein is CSVESIYGYTF. V usage is TRBV29-1 and J usage is TRBJ1-2; D gene uncertain. V was clipped by 2 bases and J by 4 bases, with 5 bases between them. The CDR3 sequence is 11 residues long. Per germline, CDR1 SQVTM and CDR2 ANQGSEA. Full variable domain (remainder filled in from reference TRBV29-1 and TRBJ1-2): SAVISQKPSRDICQRGTSLTIQCQVDSQVTMMFWYRQQPGQSLTLIATANQGSEATYESGFVIDKFPISRPNLTFSTLTVSNMSPEDSSIYLCSVESIYGYTFGSGTRLTVV.

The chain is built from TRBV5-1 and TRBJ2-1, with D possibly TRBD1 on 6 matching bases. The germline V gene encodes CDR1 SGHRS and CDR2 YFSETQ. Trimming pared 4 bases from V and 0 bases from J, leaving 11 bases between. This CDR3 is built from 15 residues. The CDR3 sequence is CASSPTGTSYNEQFF. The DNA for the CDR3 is TGCGCCAGCAGCCCAACAGGGACCTCCTACAATGAGCAGTTCTTC.

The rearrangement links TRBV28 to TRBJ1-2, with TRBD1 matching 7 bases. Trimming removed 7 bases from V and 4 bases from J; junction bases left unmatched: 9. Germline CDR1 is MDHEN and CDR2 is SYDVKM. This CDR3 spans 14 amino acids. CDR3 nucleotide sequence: TGTGCCAGCACCCCAGCGACAGGGCTCTATGGCTACACCTTC. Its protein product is CASTPATGLYGYTF.

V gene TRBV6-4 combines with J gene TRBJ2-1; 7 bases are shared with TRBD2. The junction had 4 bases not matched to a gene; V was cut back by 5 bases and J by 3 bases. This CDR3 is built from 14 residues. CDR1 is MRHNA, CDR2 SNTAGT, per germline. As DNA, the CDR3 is TGTGCCAGCAGTCCGGGGGGATTCTACAATGAGCAGTTCTTC. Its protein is CASSPGGFYNEQFF.

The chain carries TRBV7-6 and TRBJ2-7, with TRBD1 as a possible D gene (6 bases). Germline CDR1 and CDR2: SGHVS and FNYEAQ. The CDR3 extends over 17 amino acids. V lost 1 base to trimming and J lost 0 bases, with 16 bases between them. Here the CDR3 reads CASSLGSLDSYSYEQYF. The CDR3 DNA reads TGTGCCAGCAGCTTAGGGTCCTTGGACAGCTACTCCTACGAGCAGTACTTC.

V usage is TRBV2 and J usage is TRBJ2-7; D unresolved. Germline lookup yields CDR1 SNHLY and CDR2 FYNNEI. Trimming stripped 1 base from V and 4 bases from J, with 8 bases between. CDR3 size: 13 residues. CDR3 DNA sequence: TGTGCCAGCAGTGAAGGGCCATCTTACGAGCAGTACTTC. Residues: CASSEGPSYEQYF.

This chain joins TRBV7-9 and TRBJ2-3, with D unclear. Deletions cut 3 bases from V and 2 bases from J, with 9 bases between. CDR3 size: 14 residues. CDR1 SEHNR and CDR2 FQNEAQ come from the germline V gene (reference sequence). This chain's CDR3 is CASSFSGYTDTQYF. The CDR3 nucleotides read TGTGCCAGCAGCTTCTCAGGATACACAGATACGCAGTATTTT. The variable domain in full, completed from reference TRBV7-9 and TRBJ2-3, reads DTGVSQNPRHKITKRGQNVTFRCDPISEHNRLYWYRQTLGQGPEFLTYFQNEAQLEKSRLLSDRFSAERPKGSFSTLEIQRTEQGDSAMYLCASSFSGYTDTQYFGPGTRLTVL.

CDR3 amino acids: CASRIPGPPTNYGYTF. The CDR3 DNA is TGTGCCAGTAGGATCCCGGGTCCCCCGACTAACTATGGCTACACCTTC. The rearrangement links TRBV19 to TRBJ1-2; D gene unclear. Germline V gene data show CDR1 as LNHDA and CDR2 as SQIVND (reference sequence). CDR3 size: 16 residues. V shed 6 bases and J shed 0 bases, with 17 bases lying between them.

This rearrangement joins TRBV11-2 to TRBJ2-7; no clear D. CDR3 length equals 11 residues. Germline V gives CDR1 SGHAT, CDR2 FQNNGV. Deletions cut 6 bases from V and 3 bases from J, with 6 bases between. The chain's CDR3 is CASSSFYEQYF. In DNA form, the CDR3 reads TGTGCCAGCAGTTCATTCTACGAGCAGTACTTC.

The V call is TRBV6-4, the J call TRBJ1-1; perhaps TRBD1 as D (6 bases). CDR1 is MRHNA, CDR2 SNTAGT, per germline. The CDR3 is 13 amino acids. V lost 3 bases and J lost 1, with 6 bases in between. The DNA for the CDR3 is TGTGCCAGCAGTGAGGGGGCGAACACTGAAGCTTTCTTT. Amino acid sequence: CASSEGANTEAFF.

The CDR3, as DNA: TGTGCCTGGTCCCCCGGACAGGGCTACGAGCAGTACTTC. It encodes CAWSPGQGYEQYF. The rearrangement joins TRBV30 to TRBJ2-7; TRBD1 agrees at 8 bases. The CDR3 has 13 amino acids. Germline CDR1 GTSNPN, CDR2 SVGIG (reference sequence). Germline trimming cut 5 bases from V and 3 bases from J; bases unmatched to any gene: 6.

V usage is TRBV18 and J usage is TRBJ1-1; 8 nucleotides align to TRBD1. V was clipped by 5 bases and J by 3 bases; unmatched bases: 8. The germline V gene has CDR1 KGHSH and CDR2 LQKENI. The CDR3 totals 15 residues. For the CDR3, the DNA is TGTGCCAGCTCATCGACCGGGGACAGGTACACTGAAGCTTTCTTT. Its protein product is CASSSTGDRYTEAFF.

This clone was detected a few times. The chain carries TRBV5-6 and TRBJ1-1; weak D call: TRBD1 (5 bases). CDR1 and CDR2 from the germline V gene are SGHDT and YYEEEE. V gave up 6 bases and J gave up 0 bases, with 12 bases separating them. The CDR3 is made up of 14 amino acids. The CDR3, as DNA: TGTGCCAGCAACTGGGGCGGGGTGAACACTGAAGCTTTCTTT. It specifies CASNWGGVNTEAFF.